The 8 T cell receptor beta chains given below trace back to one sample, sequenced in a study of T cell repertoires in cytomegalovirus infection. In TCRdb, the reads were re-called with MiXCR into one record per CDR3 protein. Found here are some 97,000 distinct CDR3 sequences, less than 25% of them singletons; the top ten hold about 39%. Sequenced material: CD8+ T cells from PBMCs. These receptors were taken from a human donor in good health (CMV status not recorded). Some clones in this sample may be carry-over from other donors' samples.

This clonotype was seen repeatedly, ten times or more. The chain links TRBV10-3 to TRBJ1-1, with D perhaps matching TRBD1 (5 bases). V was pared by 11 bases and J by 0 bases, with 10 bases between. Germline V gene lookup returns CDR1 ENHRY and CDR2 SYGVKD. This CDR3 has 12 amino acids. CDR3 amino acids: CASRQMNTEAFF. The CDR3 coding sequence is TGTGCCTCCAGACAGATGAACACTGAAGCTTTCTTT.

This chain connects TRBV2 to TRBJ1-2, with D possibly TRBD1 on 6 matching bases. CDR1 is SNHLY, CDR2 FYNNEI, per germline. The CDR3 extends over 16 amino acids. The V gene lost 3 bases and the J gene lost 4 bases, with 18 bases spanning the gap. CDR3 protein: CASSEWTAGASYGYTF. CDR3 coding DNA: TGTGCCAGCAGTGAGTGGACGGCAGGGGCCAGCTATGGCTACACCTTC.

This clonotype was observed a few times. CDR3 sequence: CASSFLSQGAQETQYF. The CDR3 bases are TGTGCCAGCAGTTTTCTTTCCCAAGGAGCACAAGAGACCCAGTACTTC. This chain connects TRBV28 to TRBJ2-5; D is ambiguous. The germline V gene encodes CDR1 MDHEN and CDR2 SYDVKM. CDR3 length equals 16 residues. The V end lost 3 bases, the J end lost 2 bases, and 16 bases lay between the germline ends.

This clonotype was recorded many times. The V call is TRBV7-6, the J call TRBJ1-1; 9 nucleotides match TRBD1. The V and J ends lost 5 bases and 5 bases, in that order; junction bases with no gene match: 9. The length of the CDR3 is 15 residues. CDR1 is SGHVS and CDR2 is FNYEAQ in the germline V gene. This CDR3 reads CASSAEQGARTEAFF. For the CDR3, the DNA is TGTGCCAGCAGCGCAGAACAGGGGGCGCGGACTGAAGCTTTCTTT.

The chain joins TRBV28 to TRBJ1-6; the D is unclear. In germline, CDR1 is MDHEN, CDR2 SYDVKM. CDR3 length: 15 residues. Trimming left V 7 bases short and J 2 bases short, with 12 bases between. For the CDR3, the DNA is TGTGCCAGCACTCGGACCGACCCCTATAATTCACCCCTCCACTTT. Protein: CASTRTDPYNSPLHF.

This clonotype was observed a few times. The genes are TRBV15 and TRBJ2-7; D uncertain. CDR3 length equals 12 residues. Germline-derived CDR1 and CDR2 are LNHNV and YYDKDF (reference sequence). V was clipped by 3 bases and J by 3 bases, with 6 bases between them. The CDR3 DNA is TGTGCCACCAGCAGCCATAACTACGAGCAGTACTTC. This translates into CATSSHNYEQYF.

The genes are TRBV7-8 and TRBJ2-7; 10 bases line up with TRBD2. The CDR3 runs to 14 residues. V shed 10 bases and J 5 bases; nucleotides not matched to a gene: 11. The germline gives CDR1 SGHVS, CDR2 FQNEAQ. DNA of the CDR3: TGTGCCACTGCGCCTAGCGGGAGTCCCCACGAGCAGTACTTC. This encodes CATAPSGSPHEQYF.

J is TRBJ2-7 and V is TRBV7-2; D is perhaps TRBD2 (7 bases). Trimming removed 1 base at V and 7 bases at J, with 17 bases between. Germline V gene data show CDR1 as SGHTA and CDR2 as FQGNSA. The CDR3 runs 15 residues. Written as DNA, the CDR3 is TGTGCCAGCAGCTTAGGTGGGACACAAGCGGGGGAGCAGTACTTC. The encoded protein is CASSLGGTQAGEQYF.